This section outlines one T cell receptor beta chain sequence together with its context. The antigen remains unidentified. The data were taken from a study of shared clonotypes between healthy human individuals. General observations from the study: Specimens sampled were limited to blood, with tissue repertoires likely differing. Donor scarcity curtailed the genetic and exposure-history diversity represented herein.

The unsorted samples had some 90 million PBMCs used for genomic DNA. Repertoires were generated with immunoSEQ multiplex PCR, while TCRdb's copy carries only in-frame clones and drops some. This table has more than 450,000 clones, 79% appearing once. Germline loops: CDR1 SNHLY, CDR2 FYNNEI. The CDR3 length is 14 residues. The sequence was collected from a woman in her thirties or forties in good health. Some clones in this sample may be carry-over from other donors' samples. The chain employs TRBV2 and TRBJ2-5, with 11 bases lining up with TRBD1. The DNA end favors TRBJ2-7, so the J call may be wrong. Sample: PBMCs. CDR3 residues: CASRTGTGGYEQYF. Written as DNA, the CDR3 is TGTGCCAGCAGGACCGGGACAGGGGGGTACGAGCAGTACTTC.